A selection of T cell receptor beta chains follows, all from one sample in a study of control samples from healthy donors and cancer patients. Some clones are missing from TCRdb's copy, which holds only in-frame ones; the method was immunoSEQ multiplex PCR. The repertoire holds 150,000 to 180,000 clones, with over 90% as singletons. Specimen: blood. These TCRs come from a man between 50 and 59 years old in good health. Each CDR3 is given with its conserved first and last residue. D genes are given only for firm matches.

d_gene: NA
j_gene: TRBJ1-3
v_gene: TRBV7-9
CDR3aa: CASCRSGNTIYF

d_gene: NA
j_gene: TRBJ2-2
v_gene: TRBV5-6
CDR3aa: CASSSSHWGANTGELFF

d_gene: NA
j_gene: TRBJ1-2
v_gene: TRBV28
CDR3aa: CASSLTGPNYGYTF

d_gene: TRBD2
j_gene: TRBJ2-1
v_gene: TRBV25-1
CDR3aa: CASGPSGRYEQFF

d_gene: TRBD2
j_gene: TRBJ2-3
v_gene: TRBV9
CDR3aa: CASSSRGDRNADTQYF

d_gene: TRBD1
j_gene: TRBJ2-2
v_gene: TRBV19
CDR3aa: CASSRDRVNTGELFF

d_gene: TRBD1
j_gene: TRBJ2-7
v_gene: TRBV7-9
CDR3aa: CASSITGTGGYEQYF

d_gene: TRBD1
j_gene: TRBJ2-5
v_gene: TRBV4-1
CDR3aa: CASSREDRGQETQYF

d_gene: TRBD1
j_gene: TRBJ1-6
v_gene: TRBV19
CDR3aa: CASNDRGWTPLHF

d_gene: NA
j_gene: TRBJ1-1
v_gene: TRBV19
CDR3aa: CASSNRVANTEAFF

d_gene: NA
j_gene: TRBJ2-7
v_gene: TRBV5-1
CDR3aa: CASKVTTSYEQYF

d_gene: NA
j_gene: TRBJ2-2
v_gene: TRBV18
CDR3aa: CASSSGANTGELFF

d_gene: TRBD1
j_gene: TRBJ1-2
v_gene: TRBV7-9
CDR3aa: CASSPWRQGTGGYTF

d_gene: NA
j_gene: TRBJ1-1
v_gene: TRBV19
CDR3aa: CASSLAPADTEAFF

d_gene: NA
j_gene: TRBJ1-5
v_gene: TRBV2
CDR3aa: CASRPGSNQPQHF

d_gene: TRBD1
j_gene: TRBJ1-6
v_gene: TRBV27
CDR3aa: CASRIGTGLYYSPLHF

d_gene: NA
j_gene: TRBJ1-5
v_gene: TRBV2
CDR3aa: CASSESENQPQHF

d_gene: TRBD2
j_gene: TRBJ2-1
v_gene: TRBV7-3
CDR3aa: CASSQVRDYEQFF

d_gene: TRBD1
j_gene: TRBJ2-3
v_gene: TRBV5-6
CDR3aa: CASSFRGTGGTDTQYF

d_gene: NA
j_gene: TRBJ1-4
v_gene: TRBV5-1
CDR3aa: CASSLRGDNNGEKLFF

d_gene: NA
j_gene: TRBJ1-5
v_gene: TRBV6-5
CDR3aa: CASSYSREDQPQHF

d_gene: TRBD1
j_gene: TRBJ2-7
v_gene: TRBV3-1/TRBV3-2
CDR3aa: CASSQAWDSEQYF

d_gene: TRBD2
j_gene: TRBJ2-7
v_gene: TRBV11-3
CDR3aa: CASSLVLSGSQEDEQYF

d_gene: NA
j_gene: TRBJ1-5
v_gene: TRBV3-1/TRBV3-2
CDR3aa: CASSQPGQPQHF

d_gene: TRBD1
j_gene: TRBJ1-4
v_gene: TRBV9
CDR3aa: CASSVAGGQGGEKLFF

d_gene: NA
j_gene: TRBJ1-3
v_gene: TRBV11-1
CDR3aa: CASSSSNFGNTIYF

d_gene: TRBD1
j_gene: TRBJ1-4
v_gene: TRBV5-1
CDR3aa: CASSRQGGFEEKLFF

d_gene: NA
j_gene: TRBJ1-1
v_gene: TRBV29-1
CDR3aa: CSVAGSTEAFF